Sequencing of this T cell receptor (beta chain) was carried out in a study of cytomegalovirus exposure and HLA in healthy donors. Regarding the study as a whole: The CMV antigen specificity of a few CMV-associated chains was confirmed through in vitro analysis. TCR sequences were mostly rare, though some public TCRs occurred in many donors. The authors listed about 170 TCR beta chains as cytomegalovirus-associated.

Trimming removed 0 bases at V and 0 bases at J, with 7 bases between. Germline-derived CDR1 and CDR2 are SGHKS and YYEKEE (reference sequence). The CDR3 runs 15 residues. Sequencing was performed with immunoSEQ multiplex PCR; in TCRdb, only in-frame clones are kept and a portion is missing. The sample consists of 200,000 to 250,000 clones, about 93% of them appearing once. Concerning this clone itself: Its antigen is as yet unknown.

From the approximately 120-subject validation cohort, which was separate from the roughly 610-subject first cohort, the donors were drawn. The chain combines TRBV5-5 with TRBJ1-3, with D unresolved. The clonotype comes from a young woman in good health and CMV-seronegative. The sequencing input was PBMCs. CDR3 protein: CASSLVPGSGNTIYF. The CDR3, as DNA: TGTGCCAGCAGCTTGGTGCCCGGCTCTGGAAACACCATATATTTT.